The present T cell receptor beta chain was sequenced within a study of shared clonotypes between healthy human individuals. Data came from immunoSEQ multiplex PCR; TCRdb stores just in-frame clones and leaves some out. The sample has more than 900,000 clones; approximately 80% are singletons. This clone was seen more than once but under ten times. Its antigen is not known. The identical CDR3 is also encoded by other nucleotide sequences in the sample. Study-wide findings and caveats: Rarefaction analysis demonstrated incomplete sorted-subset sequencing notwithstanding large depth.

This sequence originates from a man aged 18 to 30 in good health. Some clones in this sample may be carry-over from other donors' samples. The sequenced material came from memory CD4+ T cells from PBMCs. Specified subset: CD45RA-negative fraction.

CDR3 DNA sequence: TGCGCCAGCAGCTTCACCACAGATACGCAGTATTTT. Translating gives CASSFTTDTQYF. The V and J genes are TRBV5-1 and TRBJ2-3; D gene ambiguous. Germline CDR1 and CDR2: SGHRS and YFSETQ. V was cut by 2 bases and J by 2 bases, with 3 bases left in between. The CDR3 consists of 12 residues. Supplemented by reference TRBV5-1 and TRBJ2-3, the full variable domain reads KAGVTQTPRYLIKTRGQQVTLSCSPISGHRSVSWYQQTPGQGLQFLFEYFSETQRNKGNFPGRFSGRQFSNSRSEMNVSTLELGDSALYLCASSFTTDTQYFGPGTRLTVL.